These T cell receptor beta chains were read from a single sample in a study of T-cell memory formation after mild COVID-19. Via MiXCR, TCRdb re-called the 5' RACE reads, giving one row per CDR3 protein. Of roughly 100,000 distinct CDR3 sequences listed, about 16% were seen once; the top ten hold 39%. The sequencing sample was made of PBMCs or a T cell subset sorted from them (not recorded which). Receptors were obtained from a young man who had mild COVID-19 (a few samples of this study predate the infection). Cell type and time point are not known. CDR3s include the opening cysteine and the closing phenylalanine or tryptophan. The order of the fields is V gene, J gene, clone size, D gene, CDR3 DNA, CDR3 protein. D genes are given only for firm matches. Expanded clones get a size class; other rows say once, few or many, or leave the size out.

TRBV15	TRBJ1-1	many	TRBD1	TGTGCCACCAGCACCGGACAGGGGATCTGGCGAGCTTTCTTT	CATSTGQGIWRAFF
TRBV15	TRBJ1-2	few	.	TGTGCCACCAGCAGGGCAACGGGGCCGCATGGCTACACCTTC	CATSRATGPHGYTF
TRBV4-3	TRBJ2-5	.	TRBD2	TGCGCCAGCAGCCAAGAGGCTAGCGGGGAACAAGAGACCCAGTACTTC	CASSQEASGEQETQYF
TRBV27	TRBJ1-1	few	TRBD1	TGTGCCAGCAGTTTATCCCCGGAGGACAGGGCTAACACTGAAGCTTTCTTT	CASSLSPEDRANTEAFF
TRBV4-2	TRBJ1-2	few	.	TGTGCCAGCAGCCAAGAGGCGTCGAATATCCTTATACTCTATGGCTACACCTTC	CASSQEASNILILYGYTF
TRBV20-1	TRBJ2-1	few	.	TGCAGTGCTAGAAATCCAGCCAGCTCCTACAATGAGCAGTTCTTC	CSARNPASSYNEQFF
TRBV6-2/TRBV6-3	TRBJ2-1	.	.	TGTGCCAGCAGTTACGACCCCGTGGAAAGAAGCTCCTACAATGAGCAGTTCTTC	CASSYDPVERSSYNEQFF
TRBV19	TRBJ2-6	.	.	TGTGCCAGTAGTATTATCGGCTATGGGGCCAACGTCCTGACTTTC	CASSIIGYGANVLTF
TRBV4-1	TRBJ2-5	.	.	TGCGCCAGCAGCCAAGATGGGGGGCCGGGAGAGACCCAGTACTTC	CASSQDGGPGETQYF
TRBV12-3/TRBV12-4	TRBJ2-7	few	TRBD1	TGTGCCAGCAGTTCAACCGGGACAGGGACATACGAGCAGTACTTC	CASSSTGTGTYEQYF
TRBV7-9	TRBJ2-7	.	.	TGTGCCAGCAGCTTAGAAGGACAGTGGACCGGCGAGCAGTACTTC	CASSLEGQWTGEQYF
TRBV4-2	TRBJ2-3	few	TRBD2	TGTGCCAGCAGCCAACGTTCGTCAGCGGGGGGGTCGATCCCAGATACGCAGTATTTT	CASSQRSSAGGSIPDTQYF
TRBV4-2	TRBJ2-5	few	TRBD1	TGTGCCAGCAGCCAAGAGGGGTTGACAGGGCCGACCCAGTACTTC	CASSQEGLTGPTQYF
TRBV7-6	TRBJ2-2	.	TRBD1	TGTGCCAGCAGTCGGACAGGTTCGAACACCGGGGAGCTGTTTTTT	CASSRTGSNTGELFF
TRBV4-1	TRBJ2-3	.	TRBD2	TGCGCCAGCAGCCTCCTGCGGGGGTCTGGCTTAGATACGCAGTATTTT	CASSLLRGSGLDTQYF
TRBV7-9	TRBJ1-4	few	TRBD1	TGTGCCAGCAGCCCCGGGACAGGACCTGAAAAACTGTTTTTT	CASSPGTGPEKLFF
TRBV9	TRBJ2-5	.	.	TGTGCCAGCAGCGCCCCGGGGGACCAAGAGACCCAGTACTTC	CASSAPGDQETQYF
TRBV7-9	TRBJ2-4	.	.	TGTGCCAGCAGCTTAAGTAGTAAGATAGCCAAAAACATTCAGTACTTC	CASSLSSKIAKNIQYF
TRBV5-1	TRBJ2-5	.	.	TGCGCCAGCAGCTTGTGGTCCCAAGAGACCCAGTACTTC	CASSLWSQETQYF
TRBV5-1	TRBJ1-6	few	TRBD1	TGCGCCAGCAGCTTGGCAGGGGGAGGTTCACCCCTCCACTTT	CASSLAGGGSPLHF
TRBV6-6	TRBJ1-5	many	TRBD1	TGTGCCAGCAGTGAGCCGGACAGGGGGCGAAAACAGCCCCAGCATTTT	CASSEPDRGRKQPQHF
TRBV7-8	TRBJ2-2	.	.	TGTGCCAGCAGCTTATCCAGATACACCGGGGAGCTGTTTTTT	CASSLSRYTGELFF
TRBV29-1	TRBJ2-1	few	TRBD2	TGCAGCGTCGTCGGGAGCGGGGGGGCGTGGGAGCAGTTCTTC	CSVVGSGGAWEQFF
TRBV6-6	TRBJ1-3	.	TRBD1	TGTGCCAGCAGTATGCTACAGGGGGATCTCTCAAACACCATATATTTT	CASSMLQGDLSNTIYF
TRBV29-1	TRBJ1-2	.	TRBD1	TGCAGCGTTGAGTCCTCCGGGACAGGGGCCTATGGCTACACCTTC	CSVESSGTGAYGYTF
TRBV5-6	TRBJ1-2	.	TRBD1	TGTGCCAGCAGCTCGATAGGGACAGCCAAGGACTACACCTTC	CASSSIGTAKDYTF
TRBV6-5	TRBJ1-2	.	.	TGTGCCAGCAGTCCCTCGCAGGGATGGGGCTACACCTTC	CASSPSQGWGYTF
TRBV5-1	TRBJ2-4	few	.	TGCGCCAGGACGGACGCTAATCTCCAGTACTTC	CARTDANLQYF
TRBV4-3	TRBJ2-5	.	TRBD1	TGCGCCAGCAGCCAAGACAGGGGGCCTTGGGAGACCCAGTACTTC	CASSQDRGPWETQYF
TRBV5-1	TRBJ2-5	.	TRBD2	TGCGCCAGCAGCAAGGGACTAGCGGGGGGCATTCCAGGGGAGACCCAGTACTTC	CASSKGLAGGIPGETQYF
TRBV6-5	TRBJ1-2	.	.	TGTGCCACCTCACCTGGGGGACCCTCGGATGGCTACACCTTC	CATSPGGPSDGYTF
TRBV7-2	TRBJ2-7	.	TRBD2	TGTGCCAGCAGCCCGGGGACTAGCGCGGCCTACGAGCAGTACTTC	CASSPGTSAAYEQYF
TRBV4-1	TRBJ1-4	.	TRBD1	TGCGCCAGCAGCCAAATTACAGGGGTTGAGGAAAAACTGTTTTTT	CASSQITGVEEKLFF
TRBV4-1	TRBJ2-2	.	.	TGCGCCAGCAGCCAAGGACTGCTCACCGGGGAGCTGTTTTTT	CASSQGLLTGELFF
TRBV6-6	TRBJ2-7	.	.	TGTGCCAGCAGCCTCGGGGAGGGGGCCCCCTACGAGCAGTACTTC	CASSLGEGAPYEQYF
TRBV5-6	TRBJ1-5	few	.	TGTGCCAGCAGCGCGGGGAATCAGCCCCAGCATTTT	CASSAGNQPQHF
TRBV5-1	TRBJ1-1	.	.	TGCGCCAGCAGCTTGGACAAGACTGAAGCTTTCTTT	CASSLDKTEAFF
TRBV29-1	TRBJ2-1	.	.	TGCAGCGCACTTAAAGGGGGGTATGACAATGAGCAGTTCTTC	CSALKGGYDNEQFF
TRBV5-1	TRBJ1-2	.	.	TGCGCCAGCAGCTTGGAGGGAGTAGGGCATGGCTACACCTTC	CASSLEGVGHGYTF
TRBV7-2	TRBJ2-1	.	.	TGTGCCAGCAGCCCCGGGCCATACAATGAGCAGTTCTTC	CASSPGPYNEQFF
TRBV4-1	TRBJ2-7	.	.	TGCGCCAGCAGCCAAGAACCCCGCTCCTACGAGCAGTACTTC	CASSQEPRSYEQYF
TRBV4-2	TRBJ1-5	many	.	TGTGCCAGCAGCCAAGAGGATGGGGATCAGCCCCAGCATTTT	CASSQEDGDQPQHF
TRBV20-1	TRBJ2-7	.	TRBD1	TGCAGTGCCAAGGGGGGACAGGGTATCCACGAGCAGTACTTC	CSAKGGQGIHEQYF
TRBV20-1	TRBJ2-2	many	.	TGCAGTGCTAGCGATCGGGACCGCCTATCCGGGGAGCTGTTTTTT	CSASDRDRLSGELFF
TRBV14	TRBJ2-7	few	.	TGTGCCAGCAGCCAAGACGGTCCCGGCAGCGAGCAGTACTTC	CASSQDGPGSEQYF
TRBV7-9	TRBJ2-1	few	.	TGTGCCAGCAGCTTGGATCCTTTCAATGAGCAGTTCTTC	CASSLDPFNEQFF
TRBV4-1	TRBJ1-6	many	TRBD1	TGCGCCAGCAGCCAAGATCCCCCAGGGGGCCACTCACCCCTCCACTTT	CASSQDPPGGHSPLHF
TRBV5-5	TRBJ2-5	many	TRBD1	TGTGCCAGCAGCCCTGGACAGGGTCAGGAGACCCAGTACTTC	CASSPGQGQETQYF
TRBV2	TRBJ2-6	many	.	TGTGCCAGCAGTGAAGGGGGCAGCTCCTCTGGGGCCAACGTCCTGACTTTC	CASSEGGSSSGANVLTF
TRBV12-3/TRBV12-4	TRBJ2-1	few	.	TGTGCCAGCAGTTTTGAAAGCCTTCAGCAGTTCTTC	CASSFESLQQFF
TRBV6-5	TRBJ2-2	few	.	TGTGCCAGCAGTTCGCTGGCAGGGGAGGATCCCGGGGAGCTGTTTTTT	CASSSLAGEDPGELFF
TRBV15	TRBJ1-2	.	.	TGTGCCACCAGCAGAGATTTGTCCGGGGATGGCTACACCTTC	CATSRDLSGDGYTF
TRBV2	TRBJ2-3	few	TRBD1	TGTGCCAGCAGCGACAGGGGCAGGGAAACAGATACGCAGTATTTT	CASSDRGRETDTQYF
TRBV7-9	TRBJ1-1	many	.	TGTGCCAGCAGCCGCACTGAAGCTTTCTTT	CASSRTEAFF
TRBV7-9	TRBJ1-4	few	.	TGTGCCAGCAGCTTAATGGGGGAAGATGAAAAACTGTTTTTT	CASSLMGEDEKLFF
TRBV7-3	TRBJ2-3	many	TRBD2	TGTGCCAGCAGCCGTAGCGGGGCCGGGACAGATACGCAGTATTTT	CASSRSGAGTDTQYF
TRBV5-1	TRBJ2-1	.	.	TGCGCCAGCAGCTCGACTCGGTGGGAGCAGTTCTTC	CASSSTRWEQFF
TRBV5-1	TRBJ1-5	few	.	TGCGCCAGCAGCTCGGGACAATCCAATCAGCCCCAGCATTTT	CASSSGQSNQPQHF
TRBV7-8	TRBJ2-3	few	.	TGTGCCAGCAGCCCGAAGGAGGGCGGAACGTACACAGATACGCAGTATTTT	CASSPKEGGTYTDTQYF
TRBV4-2	TRBJ1-4	.	TRBD1	TGTGCCAGCAGCCATGACAGGGCGGAAAAACTGTTTTTT	CASSHDRAEKLFF